This T cell receptor beta chain was identified in a study of cytomegalovirus exposure and HLA in healthy donors. Study observations and caveats: Common viral pathogens seemed to be connected with several of the most significant clusters, according to a later analysis. Presence/absence analyses rested on an assumption that sequencing depth was roughly uniform across donors.

From germline, CDR1 is SGHRS and CDR2 YFSETQ. The CDR3 extends over 15 amino acids. Unmatched junction bases numbered 7, after V lost 1 base and J lost 4 bases. Concerning this clone: Antigen specificity is unknown.

Primers for the PCR totalled 60 Vbeta and 13 Jbeta. The protocol was immunoSEQ multiplex PCR, while the TCRdb copy is restricted to in-frame clones and leaves out a portion. The table has tens of thousands of clones, less than 80% seen once; the top ten hold about 6.9%. The gene calls are TRBV5-1 and TRBJ1-1, with TRBD1 matching over 7 bases. The clonotype comes from a woman between 50 and 59 years old in good health and CMV-seropositive. Input material: PBMCs. This CDR3 reads CASSLFTGASTEAFF. The CDR3 nucleotides read TGCGCCAGCAGCTTGTTTACAGGGGCATCCACTGAAGCTTTCTTT. The full variable domain, completed using reference TRBV5-1 and TRBJ1-1, is KAGVTQTPRYLIKTRGQQVTLSCSPISGHRSVSWYQQTPGQGLQFLFEYFSETQRNKGNFPGRFSGRQFSNSRSEMNVSTLELGDSALYLCASSLFTGASTEAFFGQGTRLTVV.